These 13 T cell receptor beta chains were sequenced from one sample in a study of blood T cell repertoires in COVID-19. The repertoire was sequenced with immunoSEQ multiplex PCR; TCRdb's copy has only in-frame clones and lacks some. The sample lists approximately 270,000 clones; around 90% were seen once. The sample was PBMCs or T cells enriched from blood (not recorded which). The source of these receptors is a middle-aged man who had been exposed to COVID-19.

This chain links TRBV2 with TRBJ1-3, with D perhaps TRBD1 (6 bases). The CDR3 has 15 amino acids. Germline CDR1 reads SNHLY; CDR2 reads FYNNEI. Trimming took off 9 bases at V and 2 bases at J, with 17 bases between the two ends. CDR3: CARRQATDPGNTIYF. The CDR3 DNA is TGTGCCAGACGACAGGCGACGGATCCTGGAAACACCATATATTTT.

The rearrangement links TRBV18 to TRBJ1-5, with D possibly TRBD1 on 6 matching bases. V lost 1 base and J 0 bases, leaving 13 bases between the germline ends. This CDR3 comprises 17 residues. CDR1 and CDR2 (germline): KGHSH, LQKENI. The CDR3, as DNA: TGTGCCAGCTCACCACTCCGGACAGCCGATAGCAATCAGCCCCAGCATTTT. Translating it yields CASSPLRTADSNQPQHF.

The rearrangement links TRBV28 to TRBJ1-4; possible D gene TRBD1, 5 bases. This CDR3 spans 16 amino acids. V shed 5 bases and J shed 7 bases, with 20 bases lying between them. Germline V gene lookup returns CDR1 MDHEN and CDR2 SYDVKM. The CDR3 DNA follows: TGTGCCAGCAGTCCGCATTCGGGGGGTGGGCGTGAAAAACTGTTTTTT. Translated, it gives CASSPHSGGGREKLFF.

The chain has TRBV4-1 and TRBJ1-4; 8 bases agree with TRBD1. Germline-derived CDR1 and CDR2 are MGHRA and YSYEKL. The CDR3 is made up of 16 amino acids. The V gene end was trimmed by 3 bases and the J gene end by 5 bases; junction bases not matched to a gene: 8. The CDR3 spells CASSHPGQGRNEKLFF. As DNA, the CDR3 is TGCGCCAGCAGCCACCCCGGACAGGGAAGAAATGAAAAACTGTTTTTT.

CDR3 sequence: CASSPQGAVETQYF. Written as DNA, the CDR3 is TGTGCCAGCAGCCCACAGGGGGCTGTTGAGACCCAGTACTTC. This rearrangement joins TRBV9 to TRBJ2-5; 9 nucleotides agree with TRBD1. The germline CDR1 and CDR2 sequences are SGDLS and YYNGEE. The CDR3 has 14 amino acids. V trimming: 4 bases; J trimming: 5 bases; junction bases outside the gene matches: 6.

The chain carries TRBV6-2 or TRBV6-3 and TRBJ1-2; 12 bases are a match to TRBD1. CDR3 size: 15 residues. Germline V gives CDR1 MNHEY, CDR2 SVGEGT. Trimming at V came to 0 bases and at J to 8 bases, leaving 4 bases not matched to a gene. CDR3 protein: CASSYSGQGASGYTF. For the CDR3, the DNA is TGTGCCAGCAGTTACTCGGGACAGGGGGCGTCAGGCTACACCTTC.

This chain joins TRBV27 and TRBJ2-7; TRBD2 matches 11 bases. V was pared by 4 bases and J by 7 bases, with 9 bases of the junction left unmatched. Germline lookup yields CDR1 MNHEY and CDR2 SMNVEV (reference sequence). CDR3 length equals 15 residues. The CDR3 DNA reads as TGTGCCAGCAGTTACCGACTAGCGGGACAGTGGGAGCAGTACTTC. This translates into CASSYRLAGQWEQYF.

The gene calls are TRBV10-3 and TRBJ1-5, with D hard to call. The CDR3 is made up of 14 amino acids. Germline CDR1 reads ENHRY; CDR2 reads SYGVKD. V lost 10 bases and J lost 2, with 15 bases in between. The CDR3 spells CATRGPEGNQPQHF. DNA of the CDR3: TGTGCCACTCGTGGACCGGAGGGCAATCAGCCCCAGCATTTT.

CDR3: CASSHPPPMFRGQLILSGIAEAFF. CDR3 in DNA: TGCGCCAGCAGTCATCCCCCGCCCATGTTCCGGGGACAGCTCATACTTTCGGGGATAGCTGAAGCTTTCTTT. The rearrangement links TRBV23-1 to TRBJ1-1; 7 bases fit TRBD1. TRBV23-1 has ORF status, its function being uncertain. The CDR3 has 24 residues. The trim removed 3 bases at V and 6 bases at J, leaving 37 bases unmatched.

As DNA, the CDR3 is TGTGCCACCAGCAGACTGAAGGACAGGCGCAATCAGCCCCAGCATTTT. Protein product: CATSRLKDRRNQPQHF. The V and J genes are TRBV15 and TRBJ1-5, with 7 bases identical to TRBD1. V was pared by 2 bases and J by 2 bases, with 6 bases of the junction left unmatched. CDR1 and CDR2 (germline): LNHNV, YYDKDF (reference sequence). This CDR3 is built from 16 residues. The whole variable domain, filled in from reference TRBV15 and TRBJ1-5, reads DAMVIQNPRYQVTQFGKPVTLSCSQTLNHNVMYWYQQKSSQAPKLLFHYYDKDFNNEADTPDNFQSRRPNTSFCFLDIRSPGLGDTAMYLCATSRLKDRRNQPQHFGDGTRLSIL.

This chain joins TRBV28 and TRBJ1-1; no clear D gene. V was clipped by 6 bases and J by 1 base, with 15 bases between them. The germline gives CDR1 MDHEN, CDR2 SYDVKM. This CDR3 comprises 15 residues. CDR3 sequence reads: CASSLTGYQNTEAFF. Written as DNA, the CDR3 is TGTGCCAGCAGCCTAACGGGGTACCAGAACACTGAAGCTTTCTTT.

The chain couples TRBV6-5 to TRBJ2-3; 7 nucleotides line up with TRBD1. With 2 bases clipped from V and 2 bases from J, the junction kept 7 bases outside the gene matches. CDR1 and CDR2 (germline): MNHEY, SVGAGI. The CDR3 covers 16 residues. The CDR3 sequence: CASSYLSGTVTDTQYF. The CDR3 bases are TGTGCCAGCAGTTACCTGTCCGGGACAGTCACAGATACGCAGTATTTT.

The J gene is TRBJ1-2, the V gene TRBV27, with TRBD1 identical over 8 bases. This CDR3 is 12 amino acids long. The J segment lost 8 bases and the V segment lost 3 bases, leaving 2 bases of the junction unmatched. Germline V gives CDR1 MNHEY, CDR2 SMNVEV (reference sequence). As DNA, the CDR3 is TGTGCCAGCAGTTTCCCAGGGGGCGGCTACACCTTC. It encodes CASSFPGGGYTF.